The 26 T cell receptor beta chains below all came from one sample that was sequenced in a study of blood T cell repertoires in COVID-19. Assay used: immunoSEQ multiplex PCR; TCRdb lists only in-frame clones, some missing. The table has 250,000 to 350,000 clones, 90% seen once; the top ten hold about 4.5%. Sequenced: PBMCs or T cells enriched from blood (not recorded which). The receptors here all came from a woman between 18 and 30 years old with acute COVID-19.

The gene calls are TRBV10-1 and TRBJ2-3, with 9 positions matching TRBD2. With 6 bases clipped from V and 0 bases from J, the junction kept 7 bases outside the gene matches. Germline V CDR1 and CDR2: WNHNN, SYGVQD (reference sequence). The CDR3 is 16 residues long. CDR3 amino acids: CASSLGLAESTDTQYF. DNA of the CDR3: TGCGCCAGCAGCCTGGGACTAGCAGAAAGCACAGATACGCAGTATTTT.

The chain employs TRBV4-2 and TRBJ1-3, with 8 bases aligning to TRBD1. V gave up 0 bases and J gave up 5 bases; unmatched junction bases: 6. The CDR3 spans 16 residues. Germline assignment: CDR1 LGHNA and CDR2 YNFKEQ. Here the CDR3 reads CASSQESGGTRNTIYF. The CDR3 bases are TGTGCCAGCAGCCAAGAGTCAGGGGGCACCCGAAACACCATATATTTT.

The chain employs TRBV5-8 and TRBJ1-6; 7 bases agree with TRBD1. The V segment lost 2 bases and the J segment 9 bases; nucleotides outside the gene matches: 5. Germline CDR1 is SGHTS and CDR2 is YDEGEE. The CDR3 is made up of 14 amino acids. The CDR3 nucleotides are TGTGCCAGCAGCTTAGGACAGGCAGGTTCACCCCTCCACTTT. It translates to CASSLGQAGSPLHF.

The rearrangement links TRBV6-5 to TRBJ1-6, with no clear D. CDR3 length: 13 amino acids. Germline-derived CDR1 and CDR2 are MNHEY and SVGAGI. V was shortened by 6 bases and J by 9 bases, with 12 bases between the two germline ends. Here the CDR3 reads CASRSPSASPLHF. The CDR3 DNA reads as TGTGCCAGCAGGAGTCCGTCCGCTTCACCCCTCCACTTT.

The chain joins TRBV9 to TRBJ2-7; possible D gene TRBD2, 6 bases. V dropped 2 bases and J dropped 2 bases, with 14 bases sitting between them. The CDR3 has 15 amino acids. CDR1 is SGDLS and CDR2 is YYNGEE in the germline V gene. The CDR3 region is CASSVAGTGTYEQYF. CDR3 DNA: TGTGCCAGCAGCGTCGCCGGGACTGGAACCTACGAGCAGTACTTC.

V and J are TRBV7-8 and TRBJ1-2; 10 bases align to TRBD1. Germline values: CDR1 SGHVS, CDR2 FQNEAQ. The CDR3 has 13 amino acids. The J segment lost 7 bases and the V segment lost 1 base, leaving 0 bases of the junction unmatched. CDR3 nucleotides: TGTGCCAGCAGCTTAGGGGACAGGGGTGGCTACACCTTC. Protein product: CASSLGDRGGYTF.

The chain employs TRBV14 and TRBJ1-2; maybe TRBD1 (6 bases). Trimming left V 1 base short and J 3 bases short, with 18 bases between. Germline V gives CDR1 SGHDN, CDR2 FVKESK. This CDR3 region has 17 residues. CDR3 nucleotides: TGTGCCAGCAGCCAAGCCTCCGGGACACACCTTTACTATGGCTACACCTTC. It specifies CASSQASGTHLYYGYTF.

This clone was found a few times. The rearrangement uses TRBV19 and TRBJ2-1; tentative D call: TRBD1 (6 bases). CDR3 length: 14 amino acids. V shed 3 bases and J shed 4 bases, with 10 bases lying between them. From germline, CDR1 is LNHDA and CDR2 SQIVND (reference sequence). CDR3 loop: CASSIGGGYNEQFF. CDR3 coding DNA: TGTGCCAGTAGTATTGGGGGCGGGTACAATGAGCAGTTCTTC.

The rearrangement joins TRBV2 to TRBJ2-7, with D perhaps matching TRBD2 (5 bases). Trimming removed 7 bases at V and 1 base at J, with 8 bases between. This CDR3 has 12 amino acids. Per germline, CDR1 SNHLY and CDR2 FYNNEI. CDR3 DNA sequence: TGTGCCAGCACCGGACTGTCCTACGAGCAGTACTTC. Its translation: CASTGLSYEQYF. Drawing the rest from reference TRBV2 and TRBJ2-7, the complete variable domain is EPEVTQTPSHQVTQMGQEVILRCVPISNHLYFYWYRQILGQKVEFLVSFYNNEISEKSEIFDDQFSVERPDGSNFTLKIRSTKLEDSAMYFCASTGLSYEQYFGPGTRLTVT.

This clone has just one count. The CDR3 DNA reads as TGTGCCAGCAGCTCGCGAGGACAGGGGGCGAACTACGAGCAGTACTTC. Its protein product is CASSSRGQGANYEQYF. The V gene is TRBV11-2, the J gene TRBJ2-7, with TRBD1 matching 11 bases. The CDR3 contains 16 residues. The germline V gene has CDR1 SGHAT and CDR2 FQNNGV. J lost 3 bases, V lost 4 bases, and 8 bases had no gene match.

This chain connects TRBV5-5 to TRBJ1-1; D is unresolved. This CDR3 region has 12 residues. Trimming cost V 2 bases and J 9 bases, with 11 bases left between them. CDR1 is SGHKS and CDR2 is YYEKEE in the germline V gene (reference sequence). The CDR3 protein is CASSFTGSKAFF. For the CDR3, the DNA is TGTGCCAGCAGCTTTACCGGGTCTAAAGCTTTCTTT. Full variable domain (missing parts from reference TRBV5-5 and TRBJ1-1): DAGVTQSPTHLIKTRGQQVTLRCSPISGHKSVSWYQQVLGQGPQFIFQYYEKEERGRGNFPDRFSARQFPNYSSELNVNALLLGDSALYLCASSFTGSKAFFGQGTRLTVV.

CDR3 nucleotide sequence: TGTGCCACCTCATATGCAGGGGCCACTGAAGCTTTCTTT. Its translation is CATSYAGATEAFF. V usage is TRBV24-1 and J usage is TRBJ1-1; tentatively, D is TRBD1 (6 bases). CDR3 size: 13 residues. CDR1 KGHDR and CDR2 SFDVKD come from the germline V gene. V was trimmed by 9 bases and J by 4 bases, leaving 14 bases between them.

This clone was recorded only once. The rearrangement uses TRBV9 and TRBJ2-7; TRBD1 agrees at 11 bases. The V gene's germline CDR1 is SGDLS and CDR2 YYNGEE. This CDR3 is built from 15 residues. V dropped 4 bases and J dropped 5; count of bases not matched to a gene: 8. CDR3 region: CASSFRTGGLDEQYF. CDR3 coding DNA: TGTGCCAGCAGCTTTCGGACAGGGGGCTTGGACGAGCAGTACTTC.

This clone was detected only once. The V call is TRBV29-1, the J call TRBJ1-2; 7 bases are shared with TRBD1. Germline assignment: CDR1 SQVTM and CDR2 ANQGSEA. The CDR3 covers 13 residues. The V and J ends lost 4 bases and 3 bases, in that order; junction bases with no gene match: 5. The CDR3 is CSVVRDRDYGYTF. For the CDR3, the DNA is TGCAGCGTTGTTAGGGACAGAGACTATGGCTACACCTTC. Looking up the rest from reference TRBV29-1 and TRBJ1-2 gives the full variable domain: SAVISQKPSRDICQRGTSLTIQCQVDSQVTMMFWYRQQPGQSLTLIATANQGSEATYESGFVIDKFPISRPNLTFSTLTVSNMSPEDSSIYLCSVVRDRDYGYTFGSGTRLTVV.

The chain employs TRBV11-2 and TRBJ1-1; 10 bases map to TRBD1. From germline, CDR1 is SGHAT and CDR2 FQNNGV. V gave up 2 bases and J gave up 1 base; unmatched junction bases: 1. CDR3 length equals 15 residues. The DNA for the CDR3 is TGTGCCAGCAGCTTATGGGACAGGGGGAACACTGAAGCTTTCTTT. Translated, it gives CASSLWDRGNTEAFF.

V usage is TRBV11-2 and J usage is TRBJ1-4; 11 positions agree with TRBD1. The V segment lost 3 bases and the J segment 12 bases; nucleotides outside the gene matches: 9. CDR1 is SGHAT and CDR2 is FQNNGV in the germline V gene. This CDR3 is 15 amino acids long. The CDR3 is CASSFSGQGEVELFF. As DNA, the CDR3 is TGTGCCAGCAGCTTCTCGGGACAGGGGGAGGTAGAACTGTTTTTT.

This rearrangement joins TRBV7-6 to TRBJ2-1; 7 bases align to TRBD2. CDR3 length equals 17 residues. The J segment lost 2 bases and the V segment lost 4 bases, leaving 11 bases of the junction unmatched. Germline V gives CDR1 SGHVS, CDR2 FNYEAQ. This CDR3 reads CASSSGGGSVAYNEQFF. In DNA form, the CDR3 reads TGTGCCAGCAGCTCAGGCGGCGGGAGTGTCGCCTACAATGAGCAGTTCTTC.

This chain uses TRBV7-6 with TRBJ1-2; 7 bases map to TRBD1. The germline V gene encodes CDR1 SGHVS and CDR2 FNYEAQ. The length of the CDR3 is 13 residues. The V gene end was trimmed by 3 bases and the J gene end by 8 bases; junction bases not matched to a gene: 6. CDR3 DNA: TGTGCCAGCAGCTTCACAGGGGAAGAAGGCTACACCTTC. Protein product: CASSFTGEEGYTF.

This chain joins TRBV28 and TRBJ1-1; D is undetermined. The germline V gene encodes CDR1 MDHEN and CDR2 SYDVKM. This CDR3 is 15 amino acids long. V lost 5 bases to trimming and J lost 1 base, with 14 bases between them. The CDR3 DNA sequence: TGTGCCAGCAGTCCGGGAGGCAGCCCGAACACTGAAGCTTTCTTT. It encodes CASSPGGSPNTEAFF.

This chain uses TRBV7-2 with TRBJ1-1, with 8 bases identical to TRBD1. V was clipped by 1 base and J by 1 base; unmatched bases: 5. Germline V lookup: CDR1 SGHTA, CDR2 FQGNSA. CDR3 length: 16 residues. Written as DNA, the CDR3 is TGTGCCAGCAGCTTAGGACCGGGACAGGCGAACACTGAAGCTTTCTTT. It yields the protein CASSLGPGQANTEAFF.

J is TRBJ2-5 and V is TRBV2; 7 nucleotides match TRBD2. V shed 7 bases, J shed 4 bases, and the junction held 12 bases outside the gene matches. Germline CDR1 reads SNHLY; CDR2 reads FYNNEI. The CDR3 runs 15 residues. CDR3 protein: CASTPRGAGSETQYF. DNA of the CDR3: TGTGCCAGCACCCCCCGGGGAGCGGGATCAGAGACCCAGTACTTC.

The rearrangement joins TRBV9 to TRBJ1-3; weak D call: TRBD1 (6 bases). V shed 3 bases and J shed 3 bases, with 13 bases lying between them. CDR1 and CDR2 from the germline V gene are SGDLS and YYNGEE. This CDR3 spans 15 amino acids. CDR3 nucleotides: TGTGCCAGCAGCGACCAACAGGGTCTTGGAAACACCATATATTTT. Translating gives CASSDQQGLGNTIYF.

V usage is TRBV28 and J usage is TRBJ2-1; perhaps TRBD2 as D (6 bases). CDR3 length: 14 residues. V was cut by 3 bases and J by 10 bases, with 16 bases left in between. Looked up from germline, CDR1 is MDHEN and CDR2 is SYDVKM. For the CDR3, the DNA is TGTGCCAGCAGTTTGGGAGGATCTGAGTGGGAGCAGTTCTTC. This codes for CASSLGGSEWEQFF. Variable domain in full (rest from reference TRBV28 and TRBJ2-1): DVKVTQSSRYLVKRTGEKVFLECVQDMDHENMFWYRQDPGLGLRLIYFSYDVKMKEKGDIPEGYSVSREKKERFSLILESASTNQTSMYLCASSLGGSEWEQFFGPGTRLTVL.

Only a few counts were recorded for this clone. The chain combines TRBV19 with TRBJ1-3, with 9 bases matching TRBD1. Germline V gives CDR1 LNHDA, CDR2 SQIVND (reference sequence). Germline trimming cut 5 bases from V and 4 bases from J; bases unmatched to any gene: 3. CDR3 size: 14 residues. CDR3 region: CASSLQGAGNTIYF. The CDR3 DNA reads as TGTGCCAGTAGTCTACAGGGGGCGGGAAACACCATATATTTT.

This chain links TRBV24-1 with TRBJ2-1; TRBD2 aligns across 8 bases. CDR3 size: 15 residues. Per the germline V gene, CDR1 is KGHDR and CDR2 is SFDVKD. Trimming cost V 5 bases and J 9 bases; bases outside gene matches: 11. The CDR3 spells CATSGQGTRSLEQFF. The CDR3 DNA reads as TGTGCCACCAGTGGCCAGGGGACTAGGAGTCTTGAGCAGTTCTTC.

The chain links TRBV5-5 to TRBJ1-4; possibly TRBD1 for D (5 bases). CDR3 size: 15 residues. Germline CDR1 SGHKS, CDR2 YYEKEE (reference sequence). V was shortened by 0 bases and J by 0 bases, with 6 bases between the two germline ends. This CDR3 is CASSLGGATNEKLFF. In nucleotides, the CDR3 is TGTGCCAGCAGCTTGGGGGGCGCAACTAATGAAAAACTGTTTTTT.